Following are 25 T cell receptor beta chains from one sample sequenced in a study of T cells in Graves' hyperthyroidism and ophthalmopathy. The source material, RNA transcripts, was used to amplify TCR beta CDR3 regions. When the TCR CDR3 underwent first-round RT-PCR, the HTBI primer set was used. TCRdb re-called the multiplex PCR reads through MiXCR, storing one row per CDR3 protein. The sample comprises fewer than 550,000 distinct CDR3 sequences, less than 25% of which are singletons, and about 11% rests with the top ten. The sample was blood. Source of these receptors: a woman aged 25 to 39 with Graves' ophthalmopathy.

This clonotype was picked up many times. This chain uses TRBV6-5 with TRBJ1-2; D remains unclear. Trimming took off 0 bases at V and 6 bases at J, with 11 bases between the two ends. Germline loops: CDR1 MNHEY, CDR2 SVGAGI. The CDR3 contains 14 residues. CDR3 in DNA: TGTGCCAGCAGTTACTCGAGGGAAGGAGATGGCTACACCTTC. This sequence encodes CASSYSREGDGYTF.

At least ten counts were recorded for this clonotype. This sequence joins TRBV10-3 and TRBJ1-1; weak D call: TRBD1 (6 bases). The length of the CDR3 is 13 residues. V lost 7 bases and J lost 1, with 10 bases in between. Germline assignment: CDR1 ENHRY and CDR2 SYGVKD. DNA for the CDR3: TGTGCCATCAACGGGGGCTGGAACACTGAAGCTTTCTTT. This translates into CAINGGWNTEAFF.

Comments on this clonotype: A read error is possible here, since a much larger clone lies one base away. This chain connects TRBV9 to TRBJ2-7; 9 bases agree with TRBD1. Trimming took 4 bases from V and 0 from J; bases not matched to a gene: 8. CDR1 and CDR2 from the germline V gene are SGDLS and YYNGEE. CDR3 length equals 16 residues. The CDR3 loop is CASSSGRTGDSYEQYF. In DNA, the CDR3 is TGTGCCAGCAGCTCAGGGAGGACAGGGGACTCCTACGAGCAGTACTTC.

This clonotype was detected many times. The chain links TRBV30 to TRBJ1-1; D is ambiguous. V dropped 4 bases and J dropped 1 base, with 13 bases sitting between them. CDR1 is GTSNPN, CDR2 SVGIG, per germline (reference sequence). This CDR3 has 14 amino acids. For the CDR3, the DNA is TGTGCCTGGACCAAGAAAGATACGAACACTGAAGCTTTCTTT. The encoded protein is CAWTKKDTNTEAFF.

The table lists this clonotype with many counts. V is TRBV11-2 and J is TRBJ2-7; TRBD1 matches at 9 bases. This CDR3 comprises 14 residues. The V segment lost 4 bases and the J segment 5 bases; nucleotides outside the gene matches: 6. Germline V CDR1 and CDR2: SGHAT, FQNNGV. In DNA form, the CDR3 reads TGTGCCAGCAGCTCGAGGACAGGGGTGCACGAGCAGTACTTC. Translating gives CASSSRTGVHEQYF.

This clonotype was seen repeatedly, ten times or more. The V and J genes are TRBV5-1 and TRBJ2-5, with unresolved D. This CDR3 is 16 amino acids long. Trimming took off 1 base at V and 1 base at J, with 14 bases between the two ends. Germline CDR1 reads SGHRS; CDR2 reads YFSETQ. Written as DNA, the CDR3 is TGCGCCAGCAGCTTGCAGATCCCAACTGCCCAAGAGACCCAGTACTTC. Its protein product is CASSLQIPTAQETQYF.

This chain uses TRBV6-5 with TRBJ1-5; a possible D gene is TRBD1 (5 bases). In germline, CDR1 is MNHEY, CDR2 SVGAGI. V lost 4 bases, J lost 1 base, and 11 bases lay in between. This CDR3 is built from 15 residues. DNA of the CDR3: TGTGCCAGCAGTTTAGGACACAGCAGCAATCAGCCCCAGCATTTT. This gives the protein CASSLGHSSNQPQHF.

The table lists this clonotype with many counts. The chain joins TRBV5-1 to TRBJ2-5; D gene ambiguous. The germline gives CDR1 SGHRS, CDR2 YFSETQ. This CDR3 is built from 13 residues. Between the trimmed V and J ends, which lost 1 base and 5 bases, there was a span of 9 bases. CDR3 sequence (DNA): TGCGCCAGCAGCTTGACGGGTATGGAGACCCAGTACTTC. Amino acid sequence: CASSLTGMETQYF.

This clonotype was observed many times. The CDR3 bases are TGCAGTGCCCCAACAGGGGTTGCTGGCTACACCTTC. It specifies CSAPTGVAGYTF. The rearrangement joins TRBV20-1 to TRBJ1-2; 7 positions agree with TRBD1. Germline lookup yields CDR1 DFQATT and CDR2 SNEGSKA (reference sequence). V dropped 6 bases and J dropped 7; count of bases not matched to a gene: 8. This CDR3 spans 12 amino acids.

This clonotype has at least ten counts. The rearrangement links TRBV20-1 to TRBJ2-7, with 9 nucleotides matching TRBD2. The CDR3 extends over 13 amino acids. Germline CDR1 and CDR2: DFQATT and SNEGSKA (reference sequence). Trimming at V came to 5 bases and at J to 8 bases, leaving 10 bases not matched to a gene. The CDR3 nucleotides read TGCAGTGCTCTAAAGACTAGCGGAGAACAGCAGTACTTC. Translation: CSALKTSGEQQYF.

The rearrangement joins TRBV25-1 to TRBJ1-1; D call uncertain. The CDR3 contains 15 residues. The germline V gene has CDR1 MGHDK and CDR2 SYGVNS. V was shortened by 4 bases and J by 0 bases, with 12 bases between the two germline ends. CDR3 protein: CASSASTNMNTEAFF. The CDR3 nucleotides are TGTGCCAGCAGTGCAAGTACCAACATGAACACTGAAGCTTTCTTT.

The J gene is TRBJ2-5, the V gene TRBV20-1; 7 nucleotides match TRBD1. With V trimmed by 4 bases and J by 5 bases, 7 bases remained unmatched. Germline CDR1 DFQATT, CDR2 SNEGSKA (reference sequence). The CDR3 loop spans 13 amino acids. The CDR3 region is CSATIGGRETQYF. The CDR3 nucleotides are TGCAGTGCTACTATAGGGGGCCGGGAGACCCAGTACTTC.

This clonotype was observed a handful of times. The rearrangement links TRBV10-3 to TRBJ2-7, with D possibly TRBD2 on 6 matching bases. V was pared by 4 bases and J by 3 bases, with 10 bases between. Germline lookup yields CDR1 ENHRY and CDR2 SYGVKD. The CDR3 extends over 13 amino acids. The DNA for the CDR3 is TGTGCCATCAGTGGGACCGGGGGCTACGAGCAGTACTTC. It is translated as CAISGTGGYEQYF.

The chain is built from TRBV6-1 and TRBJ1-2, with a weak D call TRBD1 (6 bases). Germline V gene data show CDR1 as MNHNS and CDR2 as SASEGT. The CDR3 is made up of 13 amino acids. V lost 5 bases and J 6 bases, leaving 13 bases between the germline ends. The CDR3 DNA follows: TGTGCCAGCAGTCCGACAGGCCCGGATGGCTACACCTTC. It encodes CASSPTGPDGYTF.

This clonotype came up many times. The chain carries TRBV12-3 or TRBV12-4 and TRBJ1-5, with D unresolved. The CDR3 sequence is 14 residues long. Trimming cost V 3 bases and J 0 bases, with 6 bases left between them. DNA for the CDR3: TGTGCCAGCAGTTTCGCTGATAGCAATCAGCCCCAGCATTTT. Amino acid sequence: CASSFADSNQPQHF.

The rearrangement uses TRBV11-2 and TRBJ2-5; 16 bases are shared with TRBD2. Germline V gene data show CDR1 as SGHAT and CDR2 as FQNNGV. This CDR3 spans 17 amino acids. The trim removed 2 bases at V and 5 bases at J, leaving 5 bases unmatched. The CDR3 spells CASSLMGLAGGRETQYF. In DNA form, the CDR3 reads TGTGCCAGCAGCTTAATGGGACTAGCGGGGGGGCGGGAGACCCAGTACTTC. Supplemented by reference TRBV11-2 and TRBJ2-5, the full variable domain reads EAGVAQSPRYKIIEKRQSVAFWCNPISGHATLYWYQQILGQGPKLLIQFQNNGVVDDSQLPKDRFSAERLKGVDSTLKIQPAKLEDSAVYLCASSLMGLAGGRETQYFGPGTRLLVL.

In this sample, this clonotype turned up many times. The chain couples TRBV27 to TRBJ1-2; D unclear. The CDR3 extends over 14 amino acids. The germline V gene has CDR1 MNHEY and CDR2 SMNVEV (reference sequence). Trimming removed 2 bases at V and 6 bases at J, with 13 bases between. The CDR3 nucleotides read TGTGCCAGCAGTTTAGTTTTCGGCGGCGATGGCTACACCTTC. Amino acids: CASSLVFGGDGYTF.

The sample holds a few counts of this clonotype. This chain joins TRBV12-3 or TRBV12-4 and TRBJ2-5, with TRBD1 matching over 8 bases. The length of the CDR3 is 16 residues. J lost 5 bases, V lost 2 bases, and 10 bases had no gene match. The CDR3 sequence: CASSLSAGTGAETQYF. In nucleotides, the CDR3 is TGTGCCAGCAGTTTATCTGCCGGGACAGGTGCCGAGACCCAGTACTTC.

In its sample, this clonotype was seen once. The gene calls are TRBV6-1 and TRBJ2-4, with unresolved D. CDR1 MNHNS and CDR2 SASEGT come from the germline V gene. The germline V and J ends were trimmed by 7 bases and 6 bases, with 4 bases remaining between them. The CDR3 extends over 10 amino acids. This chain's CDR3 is CASIGNIQYF. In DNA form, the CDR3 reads TGTGCCAGCATCGGAAACATTCAGTACTTC.

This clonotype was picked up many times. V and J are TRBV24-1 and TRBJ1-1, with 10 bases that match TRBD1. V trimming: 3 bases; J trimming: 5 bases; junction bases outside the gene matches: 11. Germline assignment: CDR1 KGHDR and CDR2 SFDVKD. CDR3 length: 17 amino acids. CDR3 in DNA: TGTGCCACCAGTGATACCCCGGACAGGGGGGGGAGGACTGAAGCTTTCTTT. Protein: CATSDTPDRGGRTEAFF.

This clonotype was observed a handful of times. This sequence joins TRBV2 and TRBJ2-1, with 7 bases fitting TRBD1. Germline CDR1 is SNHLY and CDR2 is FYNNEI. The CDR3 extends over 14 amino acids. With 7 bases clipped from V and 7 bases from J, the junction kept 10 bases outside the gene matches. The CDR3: CASTQMDRRNEQFF. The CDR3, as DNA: TGTGCCAGCACCCAAATGGACAGGAGGAATGAGCAGTTCTTC.

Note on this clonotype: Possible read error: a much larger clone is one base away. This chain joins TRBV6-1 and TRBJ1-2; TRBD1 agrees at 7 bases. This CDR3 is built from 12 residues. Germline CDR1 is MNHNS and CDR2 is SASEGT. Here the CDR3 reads CASTSTGRGYAF. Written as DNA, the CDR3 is TGTGCCAGCACCTCGACAGGGAGGGGCTACGCCTTC.

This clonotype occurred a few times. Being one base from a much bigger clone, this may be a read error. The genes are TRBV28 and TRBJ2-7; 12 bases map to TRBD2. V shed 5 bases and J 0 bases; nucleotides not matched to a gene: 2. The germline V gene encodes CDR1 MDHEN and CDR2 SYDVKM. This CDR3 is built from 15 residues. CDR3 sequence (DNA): TGTGCCAGCAGTCCGGGACTAGCGGGCTCCTACGAGCAGTACTTC. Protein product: CASSPGLAGSYEQYF.

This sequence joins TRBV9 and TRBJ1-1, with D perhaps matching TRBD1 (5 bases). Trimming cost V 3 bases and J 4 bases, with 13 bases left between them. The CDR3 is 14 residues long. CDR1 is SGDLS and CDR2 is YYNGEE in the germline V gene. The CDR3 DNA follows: TGTGCCAGCAGCGAGGACGTTAGGGGCACTGAAGCTTTCTTT. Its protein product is CASSEDVRGTEAFF.

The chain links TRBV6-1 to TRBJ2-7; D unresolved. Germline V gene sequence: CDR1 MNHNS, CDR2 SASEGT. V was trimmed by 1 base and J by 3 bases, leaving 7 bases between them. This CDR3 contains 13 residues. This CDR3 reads CASSEGTDYEQYF. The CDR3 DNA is TGTGCCAGCAGTGAAGGAACAGACTACGAGCAGTACTTC.